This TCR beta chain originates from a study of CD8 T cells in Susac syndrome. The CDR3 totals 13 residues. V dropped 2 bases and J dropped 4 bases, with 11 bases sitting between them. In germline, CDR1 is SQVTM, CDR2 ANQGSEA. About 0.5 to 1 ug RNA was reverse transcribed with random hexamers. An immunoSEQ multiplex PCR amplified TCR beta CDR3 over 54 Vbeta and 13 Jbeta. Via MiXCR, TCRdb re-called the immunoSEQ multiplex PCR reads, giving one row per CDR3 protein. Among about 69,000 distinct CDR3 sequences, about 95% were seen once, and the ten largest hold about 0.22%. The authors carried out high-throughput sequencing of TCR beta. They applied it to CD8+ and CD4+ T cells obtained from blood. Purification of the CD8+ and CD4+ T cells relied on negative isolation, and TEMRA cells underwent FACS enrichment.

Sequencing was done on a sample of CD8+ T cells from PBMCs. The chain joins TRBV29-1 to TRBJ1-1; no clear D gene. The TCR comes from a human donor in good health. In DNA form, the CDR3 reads TGCAGCGTTGAACTGGGGAGTCTCACTGAAGCTTTCTTT. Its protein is CSVELGSLTEAFF.